Listed below are T cell receptor beta chains from one sample, sequenced in a study of blood T cells in healthy people across ages. TCRdb independently ran MiXCR on the 5' RACE reads; one entry per CDR3 protein. Among roughly 800,000 distinct CDR3 sequences listed, 35% to 40% were seen once. Sequencing was done on a sample of blood. These receptors were obtained from a man between 18 and 35 years old in good health. Each CDR3 is given with its conserved first and last residue. A D gene is named only where the DNA matches it firmly. Clone size is stated in some rows and not others, as once, few, many or a class when expanded.

v_gene: TRBV7-7; d_gene: -; abundance: -; j_gene: TRBJ2-1; CDR3aa: CASSLGAPGTVGEQFF; CDR3nt: TGTGCCAGCAGCTTAGGGGCCCCCGGGACTGTAGGAGAGCAGTTCTTC
v_gene: TRBV7-2; d_gene: -; abundance: -; j_gene: TRBJ2-4; CDR3aa: CASSLGGIVETRYF; CDR3nt: TGTGCCAGCAGCTTAGGGGGGATCGTAGAGACCCGGTACTTC
v_gene: TRBV20-1; d_gene: -; abundance: few; j_gene: TRBJ1-5; CDR3aa: CSAPRGVNQPQHF; CDR3nt: TGCAGTGCGCCGAGGGGGGTAAATCAGCCCCAGCATTTT
v_gene: TRBV12-3/TRBV12-4; d_gene: -; abundance: -; j_gene: TRBJ2-7; CDR3aa: CASSFNGYEQYF; CDR3nt: TGTGCCAGCAGTTTCAATGGTTACGAGCAGTACTTC
v_gene: TRBV7-6; d_gene: -; abundance: -; j_gene: TRBJ2-3; CDR3aa: CASSIRGATDTQYF; CDR3nt: TGTGCCAGCAGTATCCGGGGGGCAACAGATACGCAGTATTTT
v_gene: TRBV25-1; d_gene: -; abundance: -; j_gene: TRBJ1-1; CDR3aa: CASSELGPVASEAFF; CDR3nt: TGTGCCAGCAGTGAATTAGGGCCCGTAGCCTCTGAAGCTTTCTTT
v_gene: TRBV5-1; d_gene: -; abundance: many; j_gene: TRBJ2-6; CDR3aa: CASSSLPFLTNSGANVLTF; CDR3nt: TGCGCCAGCAGCTCCCTACCTTTTCTCACCAACTCTGGGGCCAACGTCCTGACTTTC
v_gene: TRBV12-3/TRBV12-4; d_gene: -; abundance: many; j_gene: TRBJ2-5; CDR3aa: CASSLKGGGETQYF; CDR3nt: TGTGCCAGCAGTTTAAAGGGAGGGGGAGAGACCCAGTACTTC
v_gene: TRBV6-1; d_gene: TRBD1; abundance: -; j_gene: TRBJ1-5; CDR3aa: CASTEQDRGNQPQHF; CDR3nt: TGTGCCAGCACCGAACAGGACAGGGGCAATCAGCCCCAGCATTTT
v_gene: TRBV27; d_gene: -; abundance: once; j_gene: TRBJ2-3; CDR3aa: CASNYSPSPLATTDTQYF; CDR3nt: TGTGCCAGCAATTATTCTCCCAGCCCTCTAGCGACCACAGATACGCAGTATTTT
v_gene: TRBV10-2; d_gene: -; abundance: once; j_gene: TRBJ1-1; CDR3aa: CASSHGGENTEAFF; CDR3nt: TGCGCCAGCTCACACGGTGGGGAAAACACTGAAGCTTTCTTT
v_gene: TRBV13; d_gene: -; abundance: many; j_gene: TRBJ2-3; CDR3aa: CASSFSGSDTQYF; CDR3nt: TGTGCCAGCAGCTTTAGTGGATCAGATACGCAGTATTTT
v_gene: TRBV20-1; d_gene: -; abundance: few; j_gene: TRBJ2-1; CDR3aa: CSARDTYGHEQFF; CDR3nt: TGCAGTGCTAGAGACACCTACGGCCATGAGCAGTTCTTC
v_gene: TRBV4-1; d_gene: -; abundance: -; j_gene: TRBJ1-5; CDR3aa: CASSRVVLGTQHF; CDR3nt: TGCGCCAGCAGCCGAGTTGTTCTCGGGACCCAGCATTTT
v_gene: TRBV12-3/TRBV12-4; d_gene: -; abundance: -; j_gene: TRBJ2-7; CDR3aa: CASSVEGTDYEQYF; CDR3nt: TGTGCCAGCAGTGTAGAAGGGACGGACTACGAGCAGTACTTC
v_gene: TRBV6-2/TRBV6-3; d_gene: -; abundance: many; j_gene: TRBJ2-3; CDR3aa: CASTRPDSTDTQYF; CDR3nt: TGTGCCAGCACCCGACCCGATAGCACAGATACGCAGTATTTT
v_gene: TRBV28; d_gene: -; abundance: -; j_gene: TRBJ1-3; CDR3aa: CASSLPSSGNTIYF; CDR3nt: TGTGCCAGCAGTTTACCCTCCTCCGGGAACACCATATATTTT
v_gene: TRBV7-9; d_gene: TRBD2; abundance: many; j_gene: TRBJ2-5; CDR3aa: CASLPAGGETQYF; CDR3nt: TGTGCCAGTCTCCCGGCGGGGGGGGAGACCCAGTACTTC
v_gene: TRBV12-3/TRBV12-4; d_gene: TRBD1; abundance: -; j_gene: TRBJ2-7; CDR3aa: CAGSKRTGEQYF; CDR3nt: TGTGCCGGCAGTAAAAGGACAGGGGAGCAGTACTTC
v_gene: TRBV5-1; d_gene: -; abundance: few; j_gene: TRBJ2-7; CDR3aa: CASSLVVTNYEQYF; CDR3nt: TGCGCCAGCAGCTTGGTGGTCACCAACTACGAGCAGTACTTC
v_gene: TRBV7-9; d_gene: -; abundance: -; j_gene: TRBJ1-2; CDR3aa: CASSKVANYGYTF; CDR3nt: TGTGCCAGCAGCAAAGTAGCTAACTATGGCTACACCTTC
v_gene: TRBV3-1; d_gene: -; abundance: -; j_gene: TRBJ2-5; CDR3aa: CASSQGLIEQYF; CDR3nt: TGTGCCAGCAGCCAAGGTCTCATTGAGCAGTACTTC
v_gene: TRBV10-3; d_gene: TRBD1; abundance: many; j_gene: TRBJ2-1; CDR3aa: CAIRGDRDDEQFF; CDR3nt: TGTGCCATCAGAGGGGACAGGGACGATGAGCAGTTCTTC
v_gene: TRBV20-1; d_gene: TRBD2; abundance: -; j_gene: TRBJ2-5; CDR3aa: CSAEGGLAGEQETQYF; CDR3nt: TGCAGTGCCGAAGGCGGTCTAGCGGGGGAACAAGAGACCCAGTACTTC
v_gene: TRBV5-1; d_gene: -; abundance: -; j_gene: TRBJ1-2; CDR3aa: CASSLVGAGGYTF; CDR3nt: TGCGCCAGCAGCCTCGTGGGGGCCGGGGGCTACACCTTC
v_gene: TRBV12-3/TRBV12-4; d_gene: TRBD2; abundance: -; j_gene: TRBJ2-1; CDR3aa: CASSLGLAGGPYEQFF; CDR3nt: TGTGCCAGCAGTTTGGGACTAGCGGGAGGGCCCTATGAGCAGTTCTTC
v_gene: TRBV10-3; d_gene: TRBD2; abundance: -; j_gene: TRBJ2-3; CDR3aa: CAHGTTTDTQYF; CDR3nt: TGTGCCCACGGGACTACCACAGATACGCAGTATTTT
v_gene: TRBV2; d_gene: -; abundance: few; j_gene: TRBJ2-3; CDR3aa: CASRTRTSTDTQYF; CDR3nt: TGTGCCAGCCGGACTCGTACTAGCACAGATACGCAGTATTTT
v_gene: TRBV5-4; d_gene: TRBD2; abundance: -; j_gene: TRBJ2-3; CDR3aa: CASSLGLAGGQDTQYF; CDR3nt: TGTGCTAGCAGCTTGGGGCTAGCGGGGGGGCAAGATACGCAGTATTTT
v_gene: TRBV29-1; d_gene: -; abundance: -; j_gene: TRBJ1-1; CDR3aa: CSVGGGTEAFF; CDR3nt: TGCAGCGTTGGGGGGGGGACTGAAGCTTTCTTT